A selection of T cell receptor beta chains follows, all from one sample in a study of monozygotic twins with inflammatory bowel disease. TCRdb reprocessed the 5' RACE reads and stores each CDR3 protein as one record, lacking DNA. Across around 380,000 distinct CDR3 sequences, the top ten clones capture 2% to 2.5% of the sample. Sequencing was carried out using blood. Receptors were obtained from a human donor with ulcerative colitis or Crohn's disease, or a healthy co-twin of an affected twin (not recorded which). Both conserved end residues are part of each CDR3.

v_gene: TRBV15
j_gene: TRBJ1-2
CDR3aa: CATSRDHLGGYTF

v_gene: TRBV15
j_gene: TRBJ1-4
CDR3aa: CATSPRGGRGSNEKLFF

v_gene: TRBV29-1
j_gene: TRBJ1-1
CDR3aa: CSVEVGAGGEAFF

v_gene: TRBV28
j_gene: TRBJ2-7
CDR3aa: CASNPNRAEQYF

v_gene: TRBV5-6
j_gene: TRBJ1-1
CDR3aa: CASSLRGGGNAEAFF

v_gene: TRBV5-1
j_gene: TRBJ1-4
CDR3aa: CASSPSQRSQATNEKLFF

v_gene: TRBV3-1
j_gene: TRBJ2-2
CDR3aa: CASSQVVNTGELFF

v_gene: TRBV7-3
j_gene: TRBJ2-3
CDR3aa: CASSLQPGDTQYF

v_gene: TRBV20-1
j_gene: TRBJ2-3
CDR3aa: CSARGVEGYTQYF

v_gene: TRBV9
j_gene: TRBJ1-1
CDR3aa: CASSVETGVATEAFF

v_gene: TRBV18
j_gene: TRBJ1-1
CDR3aa: CASSRLDRGTEAFF

v_gene: TRBV30
j_gene: TRBJ2-1
CDR3aa: CAWSRGAIYNEQFF

v_gene: TRBV28
j_gene: TRBJ2-1
CDR3aa: CASTPLDVYNEQFF

v_gene: TRBV7-2
j_gene: TRBJ2-7
CDR3aa: CASSAGPPPYEQYF

v_gene: TRBV12-3/TRBV12-4
j_gene: TRBJ2-7
CDR3aa: CASKLAGHYEQYF

v_gene: TRBV5-1
j_gene: TRBJ2-3
CDR3aa: CASTPGPGGTDTQYF